This TCR beta chain was sequenced during a study of cytomegalovirus exposure and HLA in healthy donors. Study-wide findings and caveats: Associated with cytomegalovirus, according to the listing, were around 170 TCR beta chains. The authors judged a highly shared variant cluster likely a sequencing artifact. After further analysis at a later stage, roughly 16,000 TCR beta sequences were associated with HLA alleles at 0.05 false discovery rate.

The table lists this clone with a few counts. Its antigen is unidentified. The PCR contained 60 Vbeta and 13 Jbeta primers. Produced via immunoSEQ multiplex PCR; TCRdb's table is partial and in-frame only. In the table there are about 150,000 clones, about two thirds of which are singletons. CDR3 length equals 13 residues. The germline V gene encodes CDR1 SNHLY and CDR2 FYNNEI. Trimming removed 1 base from V and 9 bases from J, with 13 bases in between. V gene TRBV2 combines with J gene TRBJ2-7; D is possibly TRBD1 (5 bases). This receptor was identified in a man between 45 and 60 years old in good health and CMV-seropositive. Source material: PBMCs. CDR3 sequence: CASSEEAGLTQYF. The CDR3 bases are TGTGCCAGCAGTGAAGAGGCAGGGCTGACGCAGTACTTC.